This entry describes one T cell receptor beta chain. The table lists this clone with a count of one. Its antigen remains undetermined. No much larger clonotype is one base removed from it; base qualities were not supplied. This sample is part of a study of PD-1 blockade in classical Hodgkin lymphoma (dated by TCRdb to the early 2020s). About the study as a whole: Nivolumab dosing was 3 mg/kg intravenously every 2 weeks, continuing until either disease progression or unacceptable toxicity. The study used TCR beta sequencing and CyTOF to define a peripheral blood immune signature of response to PD-1 blockade in classical Hodgkin lymphoma.

The paper as a whole reports these results and caveats: Trial patients with a complete response had baseline diversity similar to that of newly diagnosed patients, while partial responders and progressors had significantly lower diversity. Newly diagnosed patients were reported to have lower baseline TCR diversity than healthy donors, and relapsed/refractory patients were reported to have lower baseline TCR diversity still. CD4+ but not CD8+ TCR diversity rose significantly by C4D1 (p=0.0027 vs p=0.16), most apparent in complete responders (p=0.02). Lower diversity was seen in patients whose nivolumab began less than 1 year after ASCT, and these patients were left out of later analyses so that immune reconstitution would not confound the results. The study covered only a single clinical trial cohort, and the causes of the repertoire differences, possibly disease activity or prior therapy, were still not defined.

Genomic DNA was extracted with the Qiagen DNeasy kit from unsorted PBMCs and from negatively selected CD4+ and CD8+ fractions. Amplification of TCR beta CDR3 regions was done by immunoSEQ multiplex PCR with primers that anneal to V and J segments. A synthetic immune receptor repertoire was used to minimize amplification bias, and any remaining bias was removed computationally after sequencing. Per the authors' processing: Custom Python scripts were used to quantify repertoire diversity as the Shannon entropy index. The unsorted, CD4+ and CD8+ repertoires were each analyzed separately, with the exception of combined analyses, where CD4+ and CD8+ sequences were merged in silico. Clonal expansion was defined as a frequency increase of at least 2-fold after treatment compared with C1D1, and clones undetected at baseline were assigned a pseudocount of 0.5. Clones with 0 or 1 copy at C1D1 were classified as singleton clones, and clones with 2 or more copies were classified as non-singleton clones. Clones expanded in unsorted samples were assigned a CD4+, CD8+ or unknown annotation through matching of protein sequences in sorted samples from the same patient. Diversity changes from C1D1 to C4D1 were tested in paired samples using Wilcoxon tests. The clones in this table, taken by TCRdb from immuneACCESS, are in-frame only. Not every clone is retained; where verified, under half of the shortfall comes from an unresolved V gene, and the cause of the rest is unknown. The V and J calls and clone size were taken over from that table, and D and trimming were inferred from the DNA. The sample table shows roughly 100,000 clones, and approximately 89% are seen once. The ten largest clones take up 15% to 20% of the sample.

In the paper's terms, the time point label means: cycle 4 day 1 (C4D1), after around six weeks of nivolumab. All trial patients had relapsed after autologous stem cell transplantation, with cohorts A, B and C differing in prior brentuximab vedotin exposure. The trial cohort comprised 56 patients with relapsed/refractory classical Hodgkin lymphoma whose best overall responses were complete response, partial response or progressive disease. In the multi-cohort phase II CheckMate 205 trial, trial patients received single-agent nivolumab. An independent review committee assessed best overall response by applying the 2007 International Working Group response criteria. Trial PBMCs were collected just before the start of nivolumab (C1D1) and during therapy at cycle 2 day 1 and cycle 4 day 1. Peripheral blood was collected in 8 mL Vacutainer Cell Preparation Tubes, from which PBMCs were isolated by centrifugation and then cryopreserved.

V is cut by 0 bases and J by 5 bases, and the space between the germline ends is 7 bases. CDR1 LGHNT and CDR2 FRNRAP are derived from the germline V gene. From its cysteine to its phenylalanine, the CDR3 spans 13 amino acids. The sequence is cut down to CDR3 DNA, 39 bases in frame from base 1. The sequences come from peripheral blood mononuclear cells (PBMCs), collected before the fourth cycle of nivolumab. The chain was built from TRBV12-5 and TRBJ2-5, with the D gene call left open. The clonotype was recovered from a human donor with classical Hodgkin lymphoma. The CDR3 region reads CASGLVPEETQYF. The sequence in DNA is TGTGCTAGTGGTTTGGTACCGGAGGAGACCCAGTACTTC.